This T cell receptor (beta chain) came from a study of cytomegalovirus exposure and HLA in healthy donors. Study findings and constraints: Across donors, sequencing depth was assumed by presence/absence analyses to be roughly uniform. A later analysis showed that HLA-associated TCR beta chains had undergone more clonal expansion than equally common others. A previous analysis found most TCR beta V segments productive roughly 87% or roughly 30% of the time.

As regards this clone: Its antigen remains unknown.

It was with 60 Vbeta and 13 Jbeta primers that the PCR ran. Authors' methods: In a later analysis, the count reached approximately 80 million unique TCR beta chains, with 10 million to 14 million shared. The data were produced by immunoSEQ multiplex PCR, yet TCRdb's version contains in-frame clones alone and is incomplete. V and J calls and clone size come straight from that table; D and trimming were deduced from the DNA. In the table there are 90,000 to 130,000 clones, 60% to 85% of which are singletons. Germline CDR1 and CDR2: MGHDK and SYGVNS. There are 15 residues in the CDR3. Trimming took 3 bases from V and 3 from J, leaving 11 bases between them.

The sequence was obtained from a woman aged 55-75 years in good health and CMV-seropositive. The material sequenced was PBMCs. The V gene is TRBV25-1, the J gene TRBJ2-2; perhaps TRBD2 as D (6 bases). This chain's CDR3 is CASSDLADYTGELFF. The CDR3 nucleotides are TGTGCCAGCAGTGATTTAGCGGACTACACCGGGGAGCTGTTTTTT.